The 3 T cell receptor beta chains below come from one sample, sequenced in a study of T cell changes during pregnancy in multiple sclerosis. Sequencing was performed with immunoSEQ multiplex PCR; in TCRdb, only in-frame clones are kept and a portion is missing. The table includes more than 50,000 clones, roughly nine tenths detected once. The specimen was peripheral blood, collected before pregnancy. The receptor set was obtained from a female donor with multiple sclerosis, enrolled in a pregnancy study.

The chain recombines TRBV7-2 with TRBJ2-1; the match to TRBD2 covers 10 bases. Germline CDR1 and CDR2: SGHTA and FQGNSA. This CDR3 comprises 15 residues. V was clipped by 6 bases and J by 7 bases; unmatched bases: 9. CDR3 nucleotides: TGTGCCAGCAGGCCTCCGGGACTAGCGTATAATGAGCAGTTCTTC. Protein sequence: CASRPPGLAYNEQFF.

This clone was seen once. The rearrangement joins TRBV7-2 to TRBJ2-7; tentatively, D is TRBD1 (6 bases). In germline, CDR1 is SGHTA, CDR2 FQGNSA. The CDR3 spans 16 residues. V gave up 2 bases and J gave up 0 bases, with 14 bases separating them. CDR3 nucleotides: TGTGCCAGCAGCTTACAATTCAGGGGCCTCTCCTACGAGCAGTACTTC. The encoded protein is CASSLQFRGLSYEQYF. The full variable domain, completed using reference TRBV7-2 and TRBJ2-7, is GAGVSQSPSNKVTEKGKDVELRCDPISGHTALYWYRQSLGQGLEFLIYFQGNSAPDKSGLPSDRFSAERTGGSVSTLTIQRTQQEDSAVYLCASSLQFRGLSYEQYFGPGTRLTVT.

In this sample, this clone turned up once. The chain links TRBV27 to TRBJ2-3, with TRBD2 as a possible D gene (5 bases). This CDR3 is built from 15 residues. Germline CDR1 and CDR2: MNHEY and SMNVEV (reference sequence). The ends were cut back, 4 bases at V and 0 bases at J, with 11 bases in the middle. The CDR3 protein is CASSSAGLSTDTQYF. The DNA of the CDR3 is TGTGCCAGCAGTTCGGCCGGACTTAGCACAGATACGCAGTATTTT.